Shown below are 7 T cell receptor beta chains from a single sample sequenced in a study of T cells after yellow fever vaccination (dated by TCRdb to between 2019 and 2020). Library prep was done by 5' RACE. The reads were generated on an Illumina NovaSeq 6000. Using fastp trimming at Q25 and MiXCR clonotype assembly, TCRdb reanalyzed the public sequencing data and kept in-frame beta chains. A single entry per CDR3 protein holds the most common genes and DNA from its merged rows. The sample table contains 340,000 or so distinct CDR3 sequences; only one count was recorded for under 15% of them. Together, the top ten hold approximately 3.4% of the sample. This specimen's treatment or condition label, per the study, means: live attenuated yellow fever vaccine strain. The source was CD4+ T cells sorted from PBMCs, collected 15 days after the yellow fever booster vaccination. These receptors all come from a man between 18 and 35 years old who received the YFV17D yellow fever vaccine.

This clonotype occurred many times. V is TRBV20-1 and J is TRBJ2-5; a weak D match, TRBD1 (6 bases). Germline CDR1 is DFQATT and CDR2 is SNEGSKA (reference sequence). The CDR3 is 14 amino acids. Trimming removed 6 bases from V and 5 bases from J, with 19 bases in between. In DNA, the CDR3 is TGCAGTGCAGCCGACAGGAAAGTTAAGGAGACCCAGTACTTC. Residues: CSAADRKVKETQYF.

The chain carries TRBV14 and TRBJ2-5; the D is unclear. The V gene's germline CDR1 is SGHDN and CDR2 FVKESK. The CDR3 consists of 14 residues. Trimming cost V 4 bases and J 0 bases, with 9 bases left between them. This CDR3 reads CASSLDWNQETQYF. The DNA of the CDR3 is TGTGCCAGCAGCCTAGACTGGAACCAAGAGACCCAGTACTTC. Full variable domain (remainder filled in from reference TRBV14 and TRBJ2-5): EAGVTQFPSHSVIEKGQTVTLRCDPISGHDNLYWYRRVMGKEIKFLLHFVKESKQDESGMPNNRFLAERTGGTYSTLKVQPAELEDSGVYFCASSLDWNQETQYFGPGTRLLVL.

This clonotype appeared a few times. The chain carries TRBV7-2 and TRBJ1-2; unclear D gene. V lost 5 bases and J 2 bases, leaving 15 bases between the germline ends. The CDR3 loop spans 15 amino acids. The germline CDR1 and CDR2 sequences are SGHTA and FQGNSA. The CDR3 is CASSLRPGPNYGYTF. CDR3 bases: TGTGCCAGCAGCCTAAGACCGGGTCCGAACTATGGCTACACCTTC.

This clonotype was detected a few times. The gene calls are TRBV6-5 and TRBJ1-6; perhaps TRBD1 as D (5 bases). This CDR3 comprises 16 residues. Germline values: CDR1 MNHEY, CDR2 SVGAGI. V dropped 10 bases and J dropped 1 base, with 17 bases sitting between them. The CDR3 sequence: CATSTGVSSYNSPLHF. CDR3 nucleotide sequence: TGTGCCACCTCCACGGGGGTTAGTTCCTATAATTCACCCCTCCACTTT.

The sample holds a few counts of this clonotype. The chain joins TRBV27 to TRBJ1-2; D is uncertain. V was clipped by 4 bases and J by 3 bases, with 12 bases between them. The germline CDR1 and CDR2 sequences are MNHEY and SMNVEV (reference sequence). The CDR3 totals 14 residues. The CDR3 region is CASSSGNSYYGYTF. CDR3 DNA: TGTGCCAGCAGTTCCGGGAACTCGTACTATGGCTACACCTTC.

V is TRBV3-1 and J is TRBJ2-6, with 9 nucleotides matching TRBD1. The germline CDR1 and CDR2 sequences are LGHDT and YNNKEL (reference sequence). J gave up 1 base and V 6 bases, and 13 bases lay outside the gene matches. This CDR3 region has 19 residues. The CDR3 region has the DNA TGTGCCAGCAGACACACACGGACAGGGGTCGCATCTGGGGCCAACGTCCTGACTTTC. Protein: CASRHTRTGVASGANVLTF.

The chain employs TRBV21-1 and TRBJ1-5. TRBV21-1 has pseudogene status. CDR3 length: 18 amino acids. The CDR3 DNA reads as TGTGCCAGCAGCAAAGCCGGTCGGCCTCTCGGCCCTAATCAGCCCCAGCATTTT. It translates to CASSKAGRPLGPNQPQHF.